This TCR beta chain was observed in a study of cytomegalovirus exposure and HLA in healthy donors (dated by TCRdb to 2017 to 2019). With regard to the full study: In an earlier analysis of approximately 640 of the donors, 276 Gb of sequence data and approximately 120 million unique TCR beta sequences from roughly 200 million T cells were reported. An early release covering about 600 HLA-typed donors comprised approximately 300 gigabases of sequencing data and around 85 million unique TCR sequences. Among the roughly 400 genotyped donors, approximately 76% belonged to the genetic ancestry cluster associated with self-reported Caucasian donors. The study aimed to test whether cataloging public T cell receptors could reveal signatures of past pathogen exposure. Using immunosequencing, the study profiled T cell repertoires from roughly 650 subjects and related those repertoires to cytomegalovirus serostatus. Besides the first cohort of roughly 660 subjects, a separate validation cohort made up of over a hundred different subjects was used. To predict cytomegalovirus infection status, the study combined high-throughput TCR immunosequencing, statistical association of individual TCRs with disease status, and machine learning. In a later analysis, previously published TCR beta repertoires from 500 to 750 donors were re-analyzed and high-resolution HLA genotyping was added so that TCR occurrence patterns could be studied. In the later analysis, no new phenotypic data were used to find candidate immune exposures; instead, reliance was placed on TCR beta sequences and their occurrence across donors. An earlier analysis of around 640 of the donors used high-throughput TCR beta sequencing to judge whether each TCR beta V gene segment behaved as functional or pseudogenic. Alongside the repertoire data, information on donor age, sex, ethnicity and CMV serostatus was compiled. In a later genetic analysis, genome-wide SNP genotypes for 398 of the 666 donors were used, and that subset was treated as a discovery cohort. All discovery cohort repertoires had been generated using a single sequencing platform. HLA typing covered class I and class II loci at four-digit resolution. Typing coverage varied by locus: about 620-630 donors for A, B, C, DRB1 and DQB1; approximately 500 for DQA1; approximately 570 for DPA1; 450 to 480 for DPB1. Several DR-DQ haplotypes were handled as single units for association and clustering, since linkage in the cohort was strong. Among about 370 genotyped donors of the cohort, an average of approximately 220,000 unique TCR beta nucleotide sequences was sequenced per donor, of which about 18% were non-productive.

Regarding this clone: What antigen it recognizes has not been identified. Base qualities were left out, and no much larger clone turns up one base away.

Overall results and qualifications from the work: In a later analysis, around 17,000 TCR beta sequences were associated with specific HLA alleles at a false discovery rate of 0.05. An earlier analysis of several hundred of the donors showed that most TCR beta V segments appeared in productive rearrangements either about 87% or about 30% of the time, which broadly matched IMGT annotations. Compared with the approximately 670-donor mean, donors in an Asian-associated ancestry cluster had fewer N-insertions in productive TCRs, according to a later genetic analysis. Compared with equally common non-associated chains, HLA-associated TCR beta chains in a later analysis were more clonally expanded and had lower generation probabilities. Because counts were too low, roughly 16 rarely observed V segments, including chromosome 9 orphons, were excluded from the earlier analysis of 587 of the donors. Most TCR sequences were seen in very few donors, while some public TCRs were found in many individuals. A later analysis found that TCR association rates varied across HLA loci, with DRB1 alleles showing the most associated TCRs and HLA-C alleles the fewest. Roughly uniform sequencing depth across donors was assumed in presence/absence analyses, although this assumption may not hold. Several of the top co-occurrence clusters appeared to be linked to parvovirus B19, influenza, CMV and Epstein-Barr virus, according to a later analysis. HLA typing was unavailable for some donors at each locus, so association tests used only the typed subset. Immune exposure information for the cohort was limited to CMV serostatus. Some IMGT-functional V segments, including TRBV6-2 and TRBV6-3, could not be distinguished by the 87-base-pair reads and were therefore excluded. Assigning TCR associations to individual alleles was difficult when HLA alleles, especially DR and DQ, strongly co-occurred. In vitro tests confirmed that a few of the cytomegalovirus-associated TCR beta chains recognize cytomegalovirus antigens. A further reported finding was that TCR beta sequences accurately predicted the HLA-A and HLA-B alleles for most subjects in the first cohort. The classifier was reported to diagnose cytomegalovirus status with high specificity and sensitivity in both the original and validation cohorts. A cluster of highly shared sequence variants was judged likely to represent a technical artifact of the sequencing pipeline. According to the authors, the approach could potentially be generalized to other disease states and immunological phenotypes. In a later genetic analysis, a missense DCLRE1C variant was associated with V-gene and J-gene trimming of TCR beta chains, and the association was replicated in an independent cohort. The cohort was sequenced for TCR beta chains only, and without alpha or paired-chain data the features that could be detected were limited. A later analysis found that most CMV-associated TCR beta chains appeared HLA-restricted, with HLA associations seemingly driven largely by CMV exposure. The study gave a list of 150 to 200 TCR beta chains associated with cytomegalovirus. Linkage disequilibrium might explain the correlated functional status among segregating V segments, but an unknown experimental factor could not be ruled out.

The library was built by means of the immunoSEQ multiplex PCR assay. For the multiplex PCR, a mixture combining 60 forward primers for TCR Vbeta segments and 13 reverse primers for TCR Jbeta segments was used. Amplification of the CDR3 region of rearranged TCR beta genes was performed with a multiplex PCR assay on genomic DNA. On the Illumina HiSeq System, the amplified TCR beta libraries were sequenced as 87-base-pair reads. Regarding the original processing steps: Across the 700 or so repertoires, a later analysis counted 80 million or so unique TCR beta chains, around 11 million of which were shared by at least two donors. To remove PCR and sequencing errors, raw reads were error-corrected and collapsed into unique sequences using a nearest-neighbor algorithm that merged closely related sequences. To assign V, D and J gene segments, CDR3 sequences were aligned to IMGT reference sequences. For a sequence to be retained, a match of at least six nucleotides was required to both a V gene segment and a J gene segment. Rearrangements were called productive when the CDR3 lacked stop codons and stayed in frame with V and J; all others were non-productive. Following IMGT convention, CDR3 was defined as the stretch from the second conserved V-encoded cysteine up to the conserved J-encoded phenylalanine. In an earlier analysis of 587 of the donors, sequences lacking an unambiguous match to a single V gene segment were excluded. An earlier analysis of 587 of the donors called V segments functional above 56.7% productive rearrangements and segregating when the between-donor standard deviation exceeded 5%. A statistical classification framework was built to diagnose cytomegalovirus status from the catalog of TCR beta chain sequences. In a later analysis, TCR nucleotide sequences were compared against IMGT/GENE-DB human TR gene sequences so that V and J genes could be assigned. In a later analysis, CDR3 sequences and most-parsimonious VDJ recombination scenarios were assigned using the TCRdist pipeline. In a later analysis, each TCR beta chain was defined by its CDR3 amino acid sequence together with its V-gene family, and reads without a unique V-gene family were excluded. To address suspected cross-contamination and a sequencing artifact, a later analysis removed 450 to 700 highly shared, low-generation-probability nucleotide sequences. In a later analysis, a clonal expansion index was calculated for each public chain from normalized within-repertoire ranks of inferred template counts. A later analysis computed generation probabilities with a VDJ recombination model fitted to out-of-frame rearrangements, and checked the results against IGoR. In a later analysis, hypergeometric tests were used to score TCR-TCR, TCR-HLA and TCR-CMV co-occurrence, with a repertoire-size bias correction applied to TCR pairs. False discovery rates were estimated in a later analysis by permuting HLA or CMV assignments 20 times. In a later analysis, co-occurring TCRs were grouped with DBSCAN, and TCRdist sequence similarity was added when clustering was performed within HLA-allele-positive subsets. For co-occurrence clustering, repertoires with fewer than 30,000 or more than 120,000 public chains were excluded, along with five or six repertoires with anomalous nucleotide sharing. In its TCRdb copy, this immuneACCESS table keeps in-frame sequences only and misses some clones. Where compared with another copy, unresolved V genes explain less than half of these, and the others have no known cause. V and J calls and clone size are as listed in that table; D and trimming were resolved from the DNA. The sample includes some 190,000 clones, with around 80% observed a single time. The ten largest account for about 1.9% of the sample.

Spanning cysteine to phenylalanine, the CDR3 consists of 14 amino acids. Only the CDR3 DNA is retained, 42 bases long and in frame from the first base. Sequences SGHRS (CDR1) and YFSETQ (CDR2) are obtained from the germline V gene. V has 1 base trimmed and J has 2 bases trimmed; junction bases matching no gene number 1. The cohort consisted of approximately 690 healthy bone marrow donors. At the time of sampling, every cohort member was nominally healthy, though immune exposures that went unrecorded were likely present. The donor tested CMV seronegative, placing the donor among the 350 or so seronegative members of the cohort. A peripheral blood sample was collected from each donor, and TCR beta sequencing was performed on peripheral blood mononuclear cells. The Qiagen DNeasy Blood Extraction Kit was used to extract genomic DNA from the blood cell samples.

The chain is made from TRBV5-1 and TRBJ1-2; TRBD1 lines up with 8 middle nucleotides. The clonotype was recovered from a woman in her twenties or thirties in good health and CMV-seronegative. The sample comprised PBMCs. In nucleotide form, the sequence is TGCGCCAGCAGCTTGAACAGGGGGAACTATGGCTACACCTTC. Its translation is CASSLNRGNYGYTF.